The present T cell receptor beta chain was sequenced within a study of T cells in Graves' hyperthyroidism and ophthalmopathy. Turning to the study itself: Before any treatment, at initial diagnosis, peripheral blood was collected.

Reasons for excluding patients were uncontrolled infection, other autoimmune disease, pregnancy or lactation. The germline V and J ends were trimmed by 5 bases and 0 bases, with 17 bases remaining between them. The CDR3 loop spans 17 amino acids. CDR1 is MNHNS and CDR2 is SASEGT in the germline V gene. This clonotype was seen a few times. Amplified TCR beta CDR3 regions derived from RNA transcripts. The HTBI primer set served for first-round RT-PCR of the TCR CDR3. Via MiXCR, TCRdb re-called the multiplex PCR reads, giving one row per CDR3 protein. The table includes about 640,000 distinct CDR3 sequences, more than 20% detected once.

This clonotype was sampled from a man aged 30-40 years with Graves' ophthalmopathy. This chain links TRBV6-1 with TRBJ2-1; the D is unclear. The sequenced material came from blood. The CDR3 nucleotides are TGTGCCAGCAGTCCCAAGGGCGTTGGTTTCTCCTACAATGAGCAGTTCTTC. Protein product: CASSPKGVGFSYNEQFF.